This T cell receptor beta chain was observed in a study of cytomegalovirus exposure and HLA in healthy donors. The PCR was carried out with 60 Vbeta primers and 13 Jbeta primers. Some clones are missing from TCRdb's copy, which holds only in-frame ones; the method was immunoSEQ multiplex PCR. The data contain 150,000 to 200,000 clones, over 70% of them singletons. Notes on this clone: Antigen specificity is unknown.

This CDR3 is built from 17 residues. The V segment lost 0 bases and the J segment 6 bases; nucleotides outside the gene matches: 12. CDR1 is LGHNA, CDR2 YSLEER, per germline. Study results and limitations: After further analysis at a later stage, 15,000 to 20,000 TCR beta sequences were associated with HLA alleles at 0.05 false discovery rate. An analysis done earlier found most TCR beta V segments productive about 87% or about 30% of the time. Cytomegalovirus association was listed for roughly 160 TCR beta chains.

The source is a woman in her 40s in good health and CMV-seronegative. This chain links TRBV4-3 with TRBJ2-5, with 8 bases matching TRBD2. Sequenced: PBMCs. The DNA for the CDR3 is TGCGCCAGCAGCCAAGACCTCTACACTAGCGGACGACAGACCCAGTACTTC. Amino acids: CASSQDLYTSGRQTQYF.